The present TCR beta chain was sequenced within a study of PD-1 blockade in classical Hodgkin lymphoma. Notes on the study in general: Still unresolved is the cause of the repertoire differences, which may be disease activity or prior therapy.

V was pared by 5 bases and J by 5 bases, with 21 bases between. Germline V gene sequence: CDR1 SGHVS, CDR2 FNYEAQ. This CDR3 spans 16 amino acids. Produced via immunoSEQ multiplex PCR; TCRdb's table is partial and in-frame only. In the table there are tens of thousands of clones, approximately 67% of which are singletons. The time point here: cycle 4 day 1 (C4D1), after less than 7 weeks of nivolumab. Every patient was affected by relapse after autologous stem cell transplantation, while exposure to brentuximab vedotin was not uniform. Worth noting for this clone: Antigen specificity is unknown.

The clonotype was recovered from a human donor with classical Hodgkin lymphoma. V usage is TRBV7-6 and J usage is TRBJ1-1; D is ambiguous. This specimen was peripheral blood mononuclear cells (PBMCs), taken before the fourth cycle of nivolumab. CDR3 sequence reads: CASSPLGTGIGTEAFF. The CDR3 DNA reads TGTGCCAGCAGCCCCCTGGGTACGGGGATAGGAACTGAAGCTTTCTTT.